The T cell receptor beta chain described here comes from a study of T-cell memory formation after mild COVID-19. TCRdb re-called the 5' RACE reads with MiXCR, one entry per CDR3 protein. This table has about 290,000 distinct CDR3 sequences, approximately 15% appearing once. V was cut by 2 bases and J by 1 base, with 14 bases left in between. CDR3 size: 15 residues. Looked up from germline, CDR1 is DFQATT and CDR2 is SNEGSKA (reference sequence). Sequenced material: PBMCs or a T cell subset sorted from them (not recorded which). The chain joins TRBV20-1 to TRBJ2-5; D may be TRBD2 (6 bases). This TCR was sampled from a man between 18 and 35 years old who had mild COVID-19 (a few samples of this study predate the infection). Cell type and time point are not known. Here the CDR3 reads CSARPRGRSQETQYF. The CDR3 region has the DNA TGCAGTGCTAGACCTAGAGGGAGGAGCCAAGAGACCCAGTACTTC.